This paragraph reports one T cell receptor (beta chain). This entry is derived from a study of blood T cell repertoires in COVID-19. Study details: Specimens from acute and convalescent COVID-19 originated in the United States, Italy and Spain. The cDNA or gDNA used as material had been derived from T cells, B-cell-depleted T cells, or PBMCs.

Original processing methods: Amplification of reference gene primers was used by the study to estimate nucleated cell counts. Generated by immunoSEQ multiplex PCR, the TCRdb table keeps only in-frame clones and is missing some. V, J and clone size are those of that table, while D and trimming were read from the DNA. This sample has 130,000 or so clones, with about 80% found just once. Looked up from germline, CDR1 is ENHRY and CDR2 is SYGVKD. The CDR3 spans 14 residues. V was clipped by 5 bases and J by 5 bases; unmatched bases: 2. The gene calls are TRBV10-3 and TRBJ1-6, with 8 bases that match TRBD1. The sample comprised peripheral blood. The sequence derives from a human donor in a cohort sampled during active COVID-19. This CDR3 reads CAISQTGDNSPLHF. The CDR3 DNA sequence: TGTGCCATCAGTCAGACAGGGGATAATTCACCCCTCCACTTT.